These 7 T cell receptor beta chains originate from one sample sequenced in a study of CD8 T cells in Susac syndrome. RNA, at 0.5 to 1 ug, was reverse transcribed with random hexamers. TCRdb re-called the immunoSEQ multiplex PCR reads with MiXCR, one entry per CDR3 protein. This table holds fewer than 95,000 distinct CDR3 sequences, approximately 96% found once. Sequencing was performed on CD8+ T cells from PBMCs. The source is a human donor with Susac syndrome.

This chain connects TRBV6-4 to TRBJ1-1, with a tentative D call TRBD1 (6 bases). The ends were cut back, 5 bases at V and 3 bases at J, with 19 bases in the middle. The CDR3 has 16 amino acids. CDR1 and CDR2 (germline): MRHNA, SNTAGT. The CDR3: CASSPTRLGAYTEAFF. For the CDR3, the DNA is TGTGCCAGCAGTCCCACACGCTTGGGGGCCTACACTGAAGCTTTCTTT.

The V gene is TRBV3-1, the J gene TRBJ2-7; no definite D call. V shed 1 base and J shed 2 bases, with 9 bases lying between them. The CDR3 consists of 14 residues. Germline V lookup: CDR1 LGHDT, CDR2 YNNKEL (reference sequence). The CDR3 sequence is CASSQAEGTYEQYF. The DNA of the CDR3 is TGTGCCAGCAGCCAAGCGGAAGGGACCTACGAGCAGTACTTC.

This clonotype appeared a few times. The V call is TRBV29-1, the J call TRBJ2-7; D gene unclear. Between the trimmed V and J ends, which lost 5 bases and 0 bases, there was a span of 8 bases. The CDR3 length is 12 residues. Germline CDR1 is SQVTM and CDR2 is ANQGSEA. DNA for the CDR3: TGCAGCGTTACAGAAGCCTCCTACGAGCAGTACTTC. Amino acid sequence: CSVTEASYEQYF.

This clonotype was observed a single time. The chain uses TRBV30 and TRBJ2-5; maybe TRBD1 (6 bases). CDR1 and CDR2 from the germline V gene are GTSNPN and SVGIG (reference sequence). V was pared by 1 base and J by 5 bases, with 17 bases between. The CDR3 length is 15 residues. CDR3 in DNA: TGTGCCTGGAGTGATATGTCAGGGGATTACGAGACCCAGTACTTC. Residues: CAWSDMSGDYETQYF.

The chain links TRBV7-9 to TRBJ1-1, with D maybe TRBD1 (5 bases). The CDR3 contains 12 residues. Germline-derived CDR1 and CDR2 are SEHNR and FQNEAQ (reference sequence). Trimming shortened V by 8 bases and J by 0 bases, and 7 bases separated the two germline ends. The CDR3 DNA reads TGTGCCAGCCGGGACTTGAACACTGAAGCTTTCTTT. Translated: CASRDLNTEAFF.

This chain uses TRBV19 with TRBJ1-1; no firm D call. The CDR3 has 12 amino acids. Trimming pared 5 bases from V and 5 bases from J, leaving 9 bases between. Germline V CDR1 and CDR2: LNHDA, SQIVND (reference sequence). CDR3 loop: CASSPGVTEAFF. DNA of the CDR3: TGTGCCAGTAGTCCCGGGGTTACTGAAGCTTTCTTT.

The rearrangement joins TRBV14 to TRBJ2-7, with D perhaps given as TRBD1 or TRBD2 (5 bases each). This CDR3 has 13 residues. The germline V gene encodes CDR1 SGHDN and CDR2 FVKESK. Deletions cut 3 bases from V and 4 bases from J, with 10 bases between. CDR3 nucleotides: TGTGCCAGCAGCCACCGGGACCTATACGAGCAGTACTTC. Translating it yields CASSHRDLYEQYF.